This T cell receptor beta chain was observed in a study of radiotherapy plus CTLA-4 blockade in lung cancer. Patients in the study, people with chemo-refractory metastatic non-small-cell lung cancer, received focal radiation plus ipilimumab CTLA-4 blockade. Generated by immunoSEQ multiplex PCR, the TCRdb table keeps only in-frame clones and is missing some. In the table there are around 90,000 clones, approximately 80% of which are singletons. The V and J ends lost 2 bases and 5 bases respectively, with 5 bases between them. Germline lookup yields CDR1 MNHEY and CDR2 SVGAGI. This CDR3 has 12 amino acids.

This TCR was recovered from a human donor with non-small cell lung cancer that progressed on radiotherapy plus ipilimumab. The gene calls are TRBV6-5 and TRBJ2-3, with no clear D. This specimen consisted of peripheral blood, obtained from a patient treated with radiotherapy plus ipilimumab. The CDR3 protein is CASSYEGDTQYF. The CDR3 coding sequence is TGTGCCAGCAGTTACGAAGGAGATACGCAGTATTTT.